The source of this TCR beta chain is a study of T cell responses to AZD1222 COVID-19 vaccine. Study results and limitations: Repertoire sampling occurred only after the peak T cell response.

Worth noting for this clone: The target antigen is unknown.

The protocol was immunoSEQ multiplex PCR, while the TCRdb copy is restricted to in-frame clones and leaves out a portion. The table includes some 120,000 clones, 85% to 90% detected once. The material sequenced was peripheral blood, taken on day 0 of AZD1222 vaccination. This clonotype was obtained from an adult in good health.

The CDR3 region is CASRIRGAGELFF. CDR3 in DNA: TGTGCCAGCAGGATCCGGGGAGCCGGGGAGCTGTTTTTT. The genes are TRBV12-3 or TRBV12-4 and TRBJ2-2, with D maybe TRBD2 (5 bases). The CDR3 consists of 13 residues. V lost 6 bases to trimming and J lost 6 bases, with 11 bases between them.